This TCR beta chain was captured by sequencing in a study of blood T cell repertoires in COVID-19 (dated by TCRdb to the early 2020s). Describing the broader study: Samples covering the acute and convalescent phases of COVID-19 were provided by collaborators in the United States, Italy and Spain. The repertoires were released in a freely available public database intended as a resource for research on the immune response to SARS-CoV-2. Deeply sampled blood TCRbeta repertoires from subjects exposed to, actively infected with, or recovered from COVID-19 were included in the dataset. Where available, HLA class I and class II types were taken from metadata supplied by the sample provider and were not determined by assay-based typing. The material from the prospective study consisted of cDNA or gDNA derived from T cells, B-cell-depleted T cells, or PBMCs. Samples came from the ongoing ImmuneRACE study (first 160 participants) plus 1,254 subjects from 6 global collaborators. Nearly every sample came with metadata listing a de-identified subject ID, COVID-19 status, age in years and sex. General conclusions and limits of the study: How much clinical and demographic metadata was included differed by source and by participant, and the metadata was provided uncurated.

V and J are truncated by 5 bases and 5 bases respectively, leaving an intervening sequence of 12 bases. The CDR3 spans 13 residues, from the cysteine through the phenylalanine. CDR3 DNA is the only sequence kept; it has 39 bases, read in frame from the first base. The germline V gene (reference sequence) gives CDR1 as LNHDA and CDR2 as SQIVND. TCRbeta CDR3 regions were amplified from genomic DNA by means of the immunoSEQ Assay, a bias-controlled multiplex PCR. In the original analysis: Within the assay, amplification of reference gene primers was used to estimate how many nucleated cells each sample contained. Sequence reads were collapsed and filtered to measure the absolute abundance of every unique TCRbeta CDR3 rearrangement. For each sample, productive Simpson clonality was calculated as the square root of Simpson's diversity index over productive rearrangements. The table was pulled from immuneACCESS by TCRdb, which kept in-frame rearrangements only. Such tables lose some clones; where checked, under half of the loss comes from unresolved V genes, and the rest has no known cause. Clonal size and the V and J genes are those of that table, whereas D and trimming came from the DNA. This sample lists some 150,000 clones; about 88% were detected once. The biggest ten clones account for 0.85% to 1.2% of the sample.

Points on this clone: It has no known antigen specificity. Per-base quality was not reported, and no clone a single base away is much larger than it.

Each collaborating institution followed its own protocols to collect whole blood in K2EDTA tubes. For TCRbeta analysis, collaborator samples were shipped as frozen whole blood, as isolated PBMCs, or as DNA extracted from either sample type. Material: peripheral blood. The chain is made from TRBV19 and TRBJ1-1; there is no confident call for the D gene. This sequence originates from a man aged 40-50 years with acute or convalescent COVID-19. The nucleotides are TGTGCCAGTAGTGTGTGGGGAGGGACTGAAGCTTTCTTT. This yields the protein CASSVWGGTEAFF.